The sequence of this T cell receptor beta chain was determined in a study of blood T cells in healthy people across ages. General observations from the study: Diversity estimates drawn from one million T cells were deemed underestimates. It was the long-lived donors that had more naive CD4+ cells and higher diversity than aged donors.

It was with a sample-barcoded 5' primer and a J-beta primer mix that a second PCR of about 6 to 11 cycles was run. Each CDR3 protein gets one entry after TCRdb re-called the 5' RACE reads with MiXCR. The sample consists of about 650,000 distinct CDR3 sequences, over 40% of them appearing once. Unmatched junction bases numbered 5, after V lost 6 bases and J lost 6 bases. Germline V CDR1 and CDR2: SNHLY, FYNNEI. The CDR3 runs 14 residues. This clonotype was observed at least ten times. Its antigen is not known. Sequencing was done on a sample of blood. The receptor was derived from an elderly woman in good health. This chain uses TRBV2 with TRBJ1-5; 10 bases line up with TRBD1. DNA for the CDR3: TGTGCCAGCAGCGAGACAGGGGGCGTTCAGCCCCAGCATTTT. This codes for CASSETGGVQPQHF.